These 29 T cell receptor beta chains share one sample of origin, sequenced in a study of blood T cells in healthy people across ages. The use of a sample-barcoded 5' primer and a J-beta primer mix characterized a second PCR of roughly 6 to 12 cycles. TCRdb used MiXCR to reprocess the 5' RACE reads, holding one entry per CDR3 protein. The sample shows 1 million or so distinct CDR3 sequences, 45% of them seen only once. What was sequenced was blood. These receptors were collected from an older woman in good health.

The CDR3 region has the DNA TGTGCCAGCTCACCCACAGTCGGACTAGCGGGAGTCTACAATGAGCAGTTCTTC. This sequence encodes CASSPTVGLAGVYNEQFF. This rearrangement joins TRBV18 to TRBJ2-1; 13 bases fit TRBD2. After removal of 3 bases from V and 3 bases from J, the junction contained 8 bases not matched to a gene. The CDR3 has 18 residues. CDR1 and CDR2 from the germline V gene are KGHSH and LQKENI. Using reference TRBV18 and TRBJ2-1 for the parts outside the CDR3, the full variable domain is NAGVMQNPRHLVRRRGQEARLRCSPMKGHSHVYWYRQLPEEGLKFMVYLQKENIIDESGMPKERFSAEFPKEGPSILRIQQVVRGDSAAYFCASSPTVGLAGVYNEQFFGPGTRLTVL.

The V gene is TRBV7-6, the J gene TRBJ1-4; D uncertain. From germline, CDR1 is SGHVS and CDR2 FNYEAQ. Trimming shortened V by 5 bases and J by 6 bases, and 13 bases separated the two germline ends. This CDR3 has 14 amino acids. In DNA, the CDR3 is TGTGCCAGCAGCCATCGGACCCGAGATGAAAAACTGTTTTTT. It yields the protein CASSHRTRDEKLFF.

The chain recombines TRBV27 with TRBJ2-3; no definite D call. Trimming left V 2 bases short and J 2 bases short, with 11 bases between. The CDR3 extends over 15 amino acids. The V gene's germline CDR1 is MNHEY and CDR2 SMNVEV (reference sequence). Here the CDR3 reads CASSLRARVTDTQYF. The CDR3 DNA follows: TGTGCCAGCAGTTTAAGGGCTAGGGTCACAGATACGCAGTATTTT.

The sample holds a few counts of this clonotype. No DNA is shown, since the ends of the CDR3 on it are uncertain; the CDR3 is the one TCRdb lists. V is TRBV21-1 and J is TRBJ2-7; TRBD2 was called by the table and not checked on the DNA. TRBV21-1 is annotated as a pseudogene. With termini counted, the CDR3 has 16 amino acids. The CDR3 sequence is CASSKVASGSRYEQYF.

This clonotype has only one observation. This chain connects TRBV2 to TRBJ1-2; 7 nucleotides line up with TRBD1. The V and J ends lost 2 bases and 0 bases, in that order; junction bases with no gene match: 3. The CDR3 runs 15 residues. Germline V gives CDR1 SNHLY, CDR2 FYNNEI. CDR3 amino acids: CASSEPQGANYGYTF. For the CDR3, the DNA is TGTGCCAGCAGTGAACCTCAGGGGGCTAACTATGGCTACACCTTC.

This clonotype came up a few times. The V call is TRBV12-3 or TRBV12-4, the J call TRBJ1-1; TRBD1 is a possible D gene (5 bases). Trimming left V 6 bases short and J 4 bases short, with 15 bases between. This CDR3 comprises 14 residues. DNA of the CDR3: TGTGCCAGCAGCCTACGGGGGAGCGGCACTGAAGCTTTCTTT. Translated, it gives CASSLRGSGTEAFF.

This clonotype was seen more than once but under ten times. The chain uses TRBV20-1 and TRBJ2-7, with D possibly TRBD2 on 7 matching bases. The ends were cut back, 0 bases at V and 6 bases at J, with 18 bases in the middle. In germline, CDR1 is DFQATT, CDR2 SNEGSKA (reference sequence). The CDR3 is 15 residues long. CDR3 loop: CSARDPGRGAGEQYF. CDR3 bases: TGCAGTGCTAGAGATCCCGGACGGGGGGCGGGCGAGCAGTACTTC.

This chain joins TRBV5-5 and TRBJ2-5, with TRBD2 identical over 10 bases. The DNA end is more similar to TRBJ2-7, so the J call may be wrong. Germline assignment: CDR1 SGHKS and CDR2 YYEKEE (reference sequence). This CDR3 spans 15 amino acids. CDR3 nucleotides: TGTGCCAGCAGTTACATAGCGGGAGGTTCTGTCGAGCAGTACTTC. It specifies CASSYIAGGSVEQYF.

As to this clonotype: A much larger clone is a single base away; this may be a read error. The CDR3 bases are TGCAGTGCGTCTCCCGGGACAGGGATCCCCGGTGAGCAGTACTTC. This encodes CSASPGTGIPGEQYF. The J gene is TRBJ2-7, the V gene TRBV20-1; 9 bases agree with TRBD1. CDR3 length equals 15 residues. Germline trimming cut 6 bases from V and 7 bases from J; bases unmatched to any gene: 16. The V gene's germline CDR1 is DFQATT and CDR2 SNEGSKA (reference sequence).

This clonotype turned up a few times. The genes are TRBV12-5 and TRBJ2-7; TRBD2 agrees at 9 bases. There are 13 residues in the CDR3. The V gene end was trimmed by 7 bases and the J gene end by 4 bases; junction bases not matched to a gene: 5. The germline V gene encodes CDR1 LGHNT and CDR2 FRNRAP. The CDR3 DNA follows: TGTGCTAGTGCGCTAGCGGGGATTTACGAGCAGTACTTC. Its protein is CASALAGIYEQYF. The complete variable domain, with remaining parts taken from reference TRBV12-5 and TRBJ2-7, reads DARVTQTPRHKVTEMGQEVTMRCQPILGHNTVFWYRQTMMQGLELLAYFRNRAPLDDSGMPKDRFSAEMPDATLATLKIQPSEPRDSAVYFCASALAGIYEQYFGPGTRLTVT.

This chain links TRBV29-1 with TRBJ2-4, with D perhaps being TRBD1 or TRBD2 (6 bases each). The CDR3 totals 16 residues. The V and J ends lost 0 bases and 5 bases respectively, with 17 bases between them. Germline-derived CDR1 and CDR2 are SQVTM and ANQGSEA. Here the CDR3 DNA reads TGCAGCGTTGAAGATCGTGGGCCGGGGGCCGAAAACATTCAGTACTTC. It encodes CSVEDRGPGAENIQYF.

The table lists this clonotype with a few counts. The rearrangement joins TRBV29-1 to TRBJ2-3; possibly TRBD1 for D (6 bases). The CDR3 length is 15 residues. Germline lookup yields CDR1 SQVTM and CDR2 ANQGSEA. V shed 4 bases and J shed 0 bases, with 14 bases lying between them. This CDR3 is CSVVGDKVSTDTQYF. The CDR3, as DNA: TGCAGCGTTGTGGGGGACAAGGTCAGCACAGATACGCAGTATTTT.

The J gene is TRBJ2-7, the V gene TRBV5-5; 7 positions match TRBD1. The length of the CDR3 is 14 residues. V trimming: 5 bases; J trimming: 2 bases; junction bases outside the gene matches: 7. Germline V gene data show CDR1 as SGHKS and CDR2 as YYEKEE (reference sequence). The CDR3 is CASSRQGQAYEQYF. Here the CDR3 DNA reads TGTGCCAGCAGTCGACAGGGCCAAGCCTACGAGCAGTACTTC.

The rearrangement joins TRBV7-6 to TRBJ2-7; 7 bases agree with TRBD2. The better agreement between TRBJ2-5 and the DNA end casts doubt on the J call. The length of the CDR3 is 17 residues. Germline CDR1 is SGHVS and CDR2 is FNYEAQ. DNA of the CDR3: TGTGCCAGCAGCTCCCCAAGAATGGGAGGGTCGCGGGAGACCCAGTACTTC. Translating gives CASSSPRMGGSRETQYF.

This clonotype was observed a few times. The J gene is TRBJ2-1, the V gene TRBV7-9, with 12 bases identical to TRBD2. The trim removed 5 bases at V and 0 bases at J, leaving 11 bases unmatched. The CDR3 spans 19 residues. Germline CDR1 and CDR2: SEHNR and FQNEAQ (reference sequence). CDR3 residues: CASSGWGLAGSPSYNEQFF. CDR3 DNA sequence: TGTGCCAGCAGCGGGTGGGGACTAGCGGGTTCCCCCTCCTACAATGAGCAGTTCTTC.

The sample holds a few counts of this clonotype. The chain recombines TRBV9 with TRBJ2-3, with a possible D match to TRBD1 (6 bases). V was trimmed by 3 bases and J by 3 bases, leaving 20 bases between them. The germline V gene encodes CDR1 SGDLS and CDR2 YYNGEE. This CDR3 spans 17 amino acids. Here the CDR3 reads CASSGAPGVASTDTQYF. CDR3 coding DNA: TGTGCCAGCAGCGGGGCGCCAGGGGTAGCTAGTACAGATACGCAGTATTTT.

Regarding this clonotype: At one of its ends the junction is not consistent with the germline gene, which may arise from a read error. The CDR3 sequence is CAGSQELAGVAYEQYF. The CDR3 coding sequence is TGTGCCGGCAGCCAAGAGCTAGCGGGGGTTGCCTACGAGCAGTACTTC. The V and J genes are TRBV3-1 and TRBJ2-7; 10 bases agree with TRBD2. This CDR3 region has 16 residues. Germline V lookup: CDR1 LGHDT, CDR2 YNNKEL (reference sequence).

The chain has TRBV29-1 and TRBJ2-1; 11 bases are a match to TRBD2. J was trimmed by 0 bases and V by 6 bases; bases with no gene match: 7. Germline lookup yields CDR1 SQVTM and CDR2 ANQGSEA. The CDR3 loop spans 16 amino acids. The CDR3 loop is CSVLGGLADSYNEQFF. DNA of the CDR3: TGCAGCGTCCTTGGGGGACTAGCGGACTCCTACAATGAGCAGTTCTTC.

This clonotype was detected only a few times. This rearrangement joins TRBV3-1 to TRBJ2-1; 10 bases are a match to TRBD2. Per germline, CDR1 LGHDT and CDR2 YNNKEL (reference sequence). The CDR3 spans 16 residues. V trimming: 1 base; J trimming: 9 bases; junction bases outside the gene matches: 9. The CDR3 loop is CASSQASGRSRAEQFF. CDR3 bases: TGTGCCAGCAGCCAAGCTAGCGGGAGATCAAGGGCTGAGCAGTTCTTC.

In its sample, this clonotype was seen a few times. The genes are TRBV28 and TRBJ2-3; possibly TRBD1 for D (5 bases). The germline V gene encodes CDR1 MDHEN and CDR2 SYDVKM. The CDR3 consists of 14 residues. The germline V and J ends were trimmed by 4 bases and 2 bases, with 10 bases remaining between them. Written as DNA, the CDR3 is TGTGCCAGCAGTTCGGACACGACCACAGATACGCAGTATTTT. It yields the protein CASSSDTTTDTQYF.

The V gene is TRBV7-8, the J gene TRBJ2-1; D unresolved. Trimming stripped 1 base from V and 2 bases from J, with 9 bases between. The germline gives CDR1 SGHVS, CDR2 FQNEAQ. The CDR3 sequence is 15 residues long. CDR3: CASSLEVYTYNEQFF. The CDR3 DNA follows: TGTGCCAGCAGCTTAGAAGTCTATACCTACAATGAGCAGTTCTTC.

The V and J genes are TRBV27 and TRBJ2-3; tentative D call: TRBD2 (6 bases). The CDR3 consists of 15 residues. Trimming shortened V by 1 base and J by 5 bases, and 13 bases separated the two germline ends. The germline V gene has CDR1 MNHEY and CDR2 SMNVEV (reference sequence). Here the CDR3 DNA reads TGTGCCAGCAGTTTATATGGCGGGATTGGAGATACGCAGTATTTT. Translated: CASSLYGGIGDTQYF.

The chain has TRBV27 and TRBJ1-2; tentatively, D is TRBD1 (5 bases). The length of the CDR3 is 15 residues. Trimming took off 0 bases at V and 1 base at J, with 9 bases between the two ends. Germline values: CDR1 MNHEY, CDR2 SMNVEV (reference sequence). The chain's CDR3 is CASSLSAGGNYGYTF. CDR3 DNA sequence: TGTGCCAGCAGTTTATCAGCGGGGGGTAACTATGGCTACACCTTC.

This clonotype ranks as medium-sized. This chain links TRBV11-2 with TRBJ2-5; no clear D. CDR1 and CDR2 (germline): SGHAT, FQNNGV. This CDR3 has 13 residues. The V end was cut by 3 bases, the J end by 2 bases, with 7 bases between. CDR3 nucleotide sequence: TGTGCCAGCAGCTTGTGGCGGCAAGAGACCCAGTACTTC. The encoded protein is CASSLWRQETQYF. The full variable domain, in which reference TRBV11-2 and TRBJ2-5 provide the parts outside the CDR3, is EAGVAQSPRYKIIEKRQSVAFWCNPISGHATLYWYQQILGQGPKLLIQFQNNGVVDDSQLPKDRFSAERLKGVDSTLKIQPAKLEDSAVYLCASSLWRQETQYFGPGTRLLVL.

The chain joins TRBV6-1 to TRBJ2-1; 14 nucleotides match TRBD2. Trimming removed 6 bases from V and 8 bases from J; junction bases left unmatched: 12. Per germline, CDR1 MNHNS and CDR2 SASEGT. The CDR3 has 17 residues. In nucleotides, the CDR3 is TGTGCCAGCAGAGTTCTCCTCGGGACTAGCGGGAGCGATGAGCAGTTCTTC. Translated: CASRVLLGTSGSDEQFF.

Here the CDR3 DNA reads TGTGCCAGCAGCATCATAGGAGATACGCAGTATTTT. Encoded protein: CASSIIGDTQYF. J is TRBJ2-3 and V is TRBV28; unclear D gene. CDR1 is MDHEN, CDR2 SYDVKM, per germline. The CDR3 extends over 12 amino acids. Trimming shortened V by 6 bases and J by 5 bases, and 9 bases separated the two germline ends.

This rearrangement joins TRBV5-6 to TRBJ1-1, with D maybe TRBD1 (6 bases). Trimming took off 4 bases at V and 0 bases at J, with 13 bases between the two ends. The CDR3 runs 15 residues. Germline CDR1 is SGHDT and CDR2 is YYEEEE. CDR3 residues: CASSMTDRMNTEAFF. As DNA, the CDR3 is TGTGCCAGCAGCATGACGGACAGAATGAACACTGAAGCTTTCTTT.

This clonotype was seen only a few times. The rearrangement uses TRBV7-8 and TRBJ2-3; weak D call: TRBD2 (6 bases). Trimming took off 6 bases at V and 5 bases at J, with 15 bases between the two ends. Germline CDR1 is SGHVS and CDR2 is FQNEAQ. The CDR3 loop spans 14 amino acids. The DNA of the CDR3 is TGTGCCAGCAGTCTAGGGACTGAAGTAGATACGCAGTATTTT. This codes for CASSLGTEVDTQYF.

The chain links TRBV4-2 to TRBJ2-1, with D perhaps TRBD2 (5 bases). Germline V gives CDR1 LGHNA, CDR2 YNFKEQ. The CDR3 has 12 residues. V was cut by 1 base and J by 7 bases, with 5 bases left in between. CDR3 sequence reads: CASSQGTNEQFF. The CDR3 region has the DNA TGTGCCAGCAGCCAAGGGACTAATGAGCAGTTCTTC.